These 32 T cell receptor beta chains share one sample of origin, sequenced in a study of graft-versus-host responses after intestinal transplantation. Sequencing used immunoSEQ multiplex PCR; TCRdb keeps in-frame clones, though not all of them. The table lists 15,000 or so clones, 67% of them singletons. Lymphocytes from graft epithelium and lamina propria were isolated. Sequencing used ileum tissue, obtained around 95 weeks after intestinal transplantation. The receptors come from a human patient who received an intestinal transplant, so some T cells may come from the graft donor.

The CDR3 sequence is CASSLGQDFYGYTF. The CDR3, as DNA: TGTGCCAGCAGCTTAGGGCAGGATTTTTATGGCTACACCTTC. This chain joins TRBV7-9 and TRBJ1-2, with D uncertain. The V end lost 1 base, the J end lost 5 bases, and 11 bases lay between the germline ends. CDR3 size: 14 residues. Germline V lookup: CDR1 SEHNR, CDR2 FQNEAQ (reference sequence). Combining the CDR3 with reference TRBV7-9 and TRBJ1-2 gives the whole variable domain DTGVSQNPRHKITKRGQNVTFRCDPISEHNRLYWYRQTLGQGPEFLTYFQNEAQLEKSRLLSDRFSAERPKGSFSTLEIQRTEQGDSAMYLCASSLGQDFYGYTFGSGTRLTVV.

This clone was seen a few times. V is TRBV19 and J is TRBJ1-2, with a tentative D call TRBD1 (6 bases). Germline values: CDR1 LNHDA, CDR2 SQIVND (reference sequence). The CDR3 runs 16 residues. V was clipped by 3 bases and J by 3 bases, with 17 bases between them. CDR3 protein: CASSIGRGVGDYGYTF. DNA of the CDR3: TGTGCCAGTAGTATCGGCAGGGGCGTCGGGGACTATGGCTACACCTTC.

The chain joins TRBV10-3 to TRBJ2-6; D may be TRBD2 (7 bases). Germline V CDR1 and CDR2: ENHRY, SYGVKD. This CDR3 comprises 17 residues. The V gene lost 4 bases and the J gene lost 3 bases, with 16 bases spanning the gap. CDR3 in amino acids: CAISGGGPGVGANVLTF. CDR3 coding DNA: TGTGCCATCAGTGGCGGGGGCCCGGGTGTTGGGGCCAACGTCCTGACTTTC.

This clone was recorded a few times. V gene TRBV6-5 combines with J gene TRBJ2-7; a possible D gene is TRBD1 (5 bases). Germline lookup yields CDR1 MNHEY and CDR2 SVGAGI. Trimming shortened V by 5 bases and J by 1 base, and 9 bases separated the two germline ends. This CDR3 has 13 residues. Written as DNA, the CDR3 is TGTGCCAGCAGTGGGGCAGGTTCCTACGAGCAGTACTTC. It is translated as CASSGAGSYEQYF.

The V and J genes are TRBV4-3 and TRBJ2-2; 15 bases match TRBD2. Germline values: CDR1 LGHNA, CDR2 YSLEER. The CDR3 is made up of 15 amino acids. V was clipped by 4 bases and J by 6 bases; unmatched bases: 0. The CDR3 DNA reads as TGCGCCAGCAGCCGGACTAGCGGGGGGGCCGGGGAGCTGTTTTTT. Residues: CASSRTSGGAGELFF.

The V gene is TRBV18, the J gene TRBJ1-1, with unresolved D. Between the trimmed V and J ends, which lost 5 bases and 0 bases, there was a span of 16 bases. The CDR3 runs to 16 residues. The V gene's germline CDR1 is KGHSH and CDR2 LQKENI. CDR3 sequence reads: CASSYLQSDLNTEAFF. The CDR3 DNA reads TGTGCCAGCTCATATTTACAGAGTGATTTGAACACTGAAGCTTTCTTT.

This clone has a handful of counts. CDR3 nucleotides: TGCAGCGTTGGAGACAGGCATGAAGCTTTCTTT. Its protein product is CSVGDRHEAFF. The chain links TRBV29-1 to TRBJ1-1; a weak D match, TRBD1 (6 bases). There are 11 residues in the CDR3. Trimming removed 4 bases from V and 7 bases from J, with 10 bases in between. Germline V gives CDR1 SQVTM, CDR2 ANQGSEA.

The genes are TRBV5-4 and TRBJ2-1; TRBD2 is a possible D gene (7 bases). V shed 3 bases and J shed 2 bases, with 15 bases lying between them. Germline loops: CDR1 SGHNT, CDR2 YYREEE (reference sequence). The CDR3 sequence is 16 residues long. CDR3 in DNA: TGTGCCAGCAGCTCGAAGCGGGACACGCCCTACAATGAGCAGTTCTTC. Residues: CASSSKRDTPYNEQFF. The whole variable domain, filled in from reference TRBV5-4 and TRBJ2-1, reads ETGVTQSPTHLIKTRGQQVTLRCSSQSGHNTVSWYQQALGQGPQFIFQYYREEENGRGNFPPRFSGLQFPNYSSELNVNALELDDSALYLCASSSKRDTPYNEQFFGPGTRLTVL.

About this clone itself: At one end the junction does not follow the germline gene, possibly because of a read error. V is TRBV29-1 and J is TRBJ1-2; 7 nucleotides match TRBD1. Germline lookup yields CDR1 SQVTM and CDR2 ANQGSEA. This CDR3 contains 12 residues. This chain's CDR3 is CSAEPGTDGYTF. The CDR3 DNA reads TGCAGCGCTGAACCCGGGACAGATGGCTACACCTTC.

The chain has TRBV27 and TRBJ2-3; the D is unclear. V was pared by 0 bases and J by 4 bases, with 8 bases between. The V gene's germline CDR1 is MNHEY and CDR2 SMNVEV (reference sequence). The CDR3 runs 14 residues. The CDR3: CASSLSGSADTQYF. The CDR3 DNA follows: TGTGCCAGCAGTTTATCCGGGTCCGCAGATACGCAGTATTTT.

This rearrangement joins TRBV4-3 to TRBJ2-3; D unclear. V lost 1 base and J 0 bases, leaving 5 bases between the germline ends. Germline-derived CDR1 and CDR2 are LGHNA and YSLEER. The length of the CDR3 is 14 residues. CDR3 in amino acids: CASSQGYSTDTQYF. For the CDR3, the DNA is TGCGCCAGCAGCCAAGGCTACAGCACAGATACGCAGTATTTT.

In its sample, this clone was seen a few times. The CDR3 nucleotides read TGTGCCAGCAGCTCCTACAGGGACCTACCTTCCAACGAGCAGTACTTC. Protein: CASSSYRDLPSNEQYF. The rearrangement joins TRBV11-2 to TRBJ2-7, with D possibly TRBD1 on 6 matching bases. V lost 4 bases, J lost 5 bases, and 21 bases lay in between. The germline CDR1 and CDR2 sequences are SGHAT and FQNNGV. The length of the CDR3 is 16 residues.

This rearrangement joins TRBV7-2 to TRBJ1-2; possibly TRBD1 for D (6 bases). The CDR3 sequence is 14 residues long. CDR1 and CDR2 (germline): SGHTA, FQGNSA. The germline V and J ends were trimmed by 8 bases and 2 bases, with 15 bases remaining between them. The CDR3 protein is CASSLQQGNYGYTF. The CDR3 DNA reads TGTGCCAGCTCCCTTCAACAGGGAAACTATGGCTACACCTTC.

J is TRBJ2-7 and V is TRBV9; TRBD2 agrees at 12 bases. Germline V lookup: CDR1 SGDLS, CDR2 YYNGEE. The CDR3 runs 14 residues. Losses at the gene ends were 3 bases for V and 2 bases for J; bases not matched to a gene: 0. The CDR3 region has the DNA TGTGCCAGCAGCGCTAGCGGGGGGGCCTACGAGCAGTACTTC. It encodes CASSASGGAYEQYF.

The V call is TRBV5-1, the J call TRBJ2-3; tentative D call: TRBD1 (5 bases). This CDR3 comprises 15 residues. The V end was cut by 0 bases, the J end by 5 bases, with 13 bases between. Germline CDR1 and CDR2: SGHRS and YFSETQ. Here the CDR3 reads CASSLAARAEDTQYF. The CDR3 nucleotides are TGCGCCAGCAGCTTGGCTGCCAGGGCCGAAGATACGCAGTATTTT. Variable domain in full (rest from reference TRBV5-1 and TRBJ2-3): KAGVTQTPRYLIKTRGQQVTLSCSPISGHRSVSWYQQTPGQGLQFLFEYFSETQRNKGNFPGRFSGRQFSNSRSEMNVSTLELGDSALYLCASSLAARAEDTQYFGPGTRLTVL.

Only a few counts were recorded for this clone. The chain couples TRBV2 to TRBJ1-2; TRBD1 matches at 11 bases. Germline values: CDR1 SNHLY, CDR2 FYNNEI. CDR3 size: 14 residues. J was trimmed by 6 bases and V by 6 bases; bases with no gene match: 6. The CDR3 DNA sequence: TGTGCCAGCAGCGGGGACAGGGGGGATGATGGCTACACCTTC. This sequence encodes CASSGDRGDDGYTF.

CDR3 coding DNA: TGCGCCAGCAGCTCGGGACAGGGCGGGTCGAACACCGGGGAGCTGTTTTTT. Its translation is CASSSGQGGSNTGELFF. The chain uses TRBV5-1 and TRBJ2-2, with TRBD1 identical over 9 bases. CDR1 SGHRS and CDR2 YFSETQ come from the germline V gene. The CDR3 loop spans 17 amino acids. The V gene end was trimmed by 3 bases and the J gene end by 0 bases; junction bases not matched to a gene: 6.

J is TRBJ1-4 and V is TRBV2; tentatively, D is TRBD1 (5 bases). This CDR3 is built from 15 residues. The germline V gene has CDR1 SNHLY and CDR2 FYNNEI. Between the trimmed V and J ends, which lost 5 bases and 7 bases, there was a span of 17 bases. As DNA, the CDR3 is TGTGCCAGCAGTCGTCAGGGTGGCTGGGCTGAAAAACTGTTTTTT. Translated, it gives CASSRQGGWAEKLFF.

This clone was observed a handful of times. The chain recombines TRBV30 with TRBJ2-5; 10 nucleotides align to TRBD2. V gave up 2 bases and J gave up 5 bases; unmatched junction bases: 5. Germline V lookup: CDR1 GTSNPN, CDR2 SVGIG (reference sequence). The CDR3 loop spans 14 amino acids. CDR3 bases: TGTGCCTGGAGTTTACTAGCGGGGAGTGAGACCCAGTACTTC. Residues: CAWSLLAGSETQYF.

By frequency in the sample, this clone is medium-sized. The chain is built from TRBV2 and TRBJ2-7; the D gene is possibly TRBD2 (6 bases). CDR3 length equals 14 residues. Per the germline V gene, CDR1 is SNHLY and CDR2 is FYNNEI. V was clipped by 4 bases and J by 6 bases, with 16 bases between them. DNA for the CDR3: TGTGCCAGCAGTGGTTTACTAGCTGTCATCGAGCAGTACTTC. Its translation: CASSGLLAVIEQYF.

In this sample, this clone turned up once. The gene calls are TRBV10-3 and TRBJ1-2, with D perhaps TRBD1 (6 bases). This CDR3 is built from 13 residues. Germline V gene lookup returns CDR1 ENHRY and CDR2 SYGVKD. Trimming shortened V by 7 bases and J by 6 bases, and 15 bases separated the two germline ends. The CDR3 DNA sequence: TGTGCCATCACCCTAACAGGGAGTGATGGCTACACCTTC. Amino acids: CAITLTGSDGYTF.

A remark on this clone: Other DNA sequences in the sample encode the same CDR3. This sequence joins TRBV19 and TRBJ1-4; D is unclear. V shed 1 base and J shed 0 bases, with 6 bases lying between them. This CDR3 spans 15 amino acids. Germline V gene sequence: CDR1 LNHDA, CDR2 SQIVND (reference sequence). The DNA for the CDR3 is TGTGCCAGTAGTATAGGAGCTGCAACTAATGAAAAACTGTTTTTT. This encodes CASSIGAATNEKLFF. The full variable domain, its missing parts supplied by reference TRBV19 and TRBJ1-4, is DGGITQSPKYLFRKEGQNVTLSCEQNLNHDAMYWYRQDPGQGLRLIYYSQIVNDFQKGDIAEGYSVSREKKESFPLTVTSAQKNPTAFYLCASSIGAATNEKLFFGSGTQLSVL.

CDR3: CASSLGDRGYGYTF. DNA of the CDR3: TGTGCCAGCAGCTTAGGGGACAGGGGGTATGGCTACACCTTC. J is TRBJ1-2 and V is TRBV11-3; 11 bases match TRBD1. Trimming removed 1 base from V and 5 bases from J; junction bases left unmatched: 0. The CDR3 covers 14 residues. Germline CDR1 and CDR2: SGHNT and YENEEA.

This rearrangement joins TRBV18 to TRBJ2-1, with 8 nucleotides matching TRBD2. V dropped 0 bases and J dropped 7; count of bases not matched to a gene: 11. There are 17 residues in the CDR3. In germline, CDR1 is KGHSH, CDR2 LQKENI. The CDR3 region has the DNA TGTGCCAGCTCACCACCGGCGTTAGCGGGGTTCGGTAATGAGCAGTTCTTC. This translates into CASSPPALAGFGNEQFF.

The chain uses TRBV7-2 and TRBJ2-7, with 8 bases lining up with TRBD1. V gave up 1 base and J gave up 7 bases; unmatched junction bases: 3. CDR1 SGHTA and CDR2 FQGNSA come from the germline V gene. CDR3 size: 13 residues. The CDR3 loop reads CASSLGTGKEQYF. DNA of the CDR3: TGTGCCAGCAGCTTAGGGACAGGGAAGGAGCAGTACTTC.

V gene TRBV9 combines with J gene TRBJ2-1; 8 bases match TRBD2. Germline V lookup: CDR1 SGDLS, CDR2 YYNGEE. Trimming at V came to 1 base and at J to 9 bases, leaving 3 bases not matched to a gene. CDR3 length: 13 amino acids. The CDR3: CASSVIAGLEQFF. In DNA form, the CDR3 reads TGTGCCAGCAGCGTAATAGCGGGGCTTGAGCAGTTCTTC.

CDR3 nucleotides: TGTGCCACCACCCCGGAACTAGCGGGGGGGCATGAGCAGTTCTTC. Its protein is CATTPELAGGHEQFF. J is TRBJ2-1 and V is TRBV15, with 13 bases that match TRBD2. CDR1 and CDR2 from the germline V gene are LNHNV and YYDKDF (reference sequence). The CDR3 is 15 residues long. J was trimmed by 8 bases and V by 7 bases; bases with no gene match: 8.

This rearrangement joins TRBV11-2 to TRBJ2-5; 9 bases map to TRBD1. There are 16 residues in the CDR3. V lost 3 bases to trimming and J lost 2 bases; unmatched junction nucleotides: 7. Per the germline V gene, CDR1 is SGHAT and CDR2 is FQNNGV. The DNA of the CDR3 is TGTGCCAGCAGCTTGACCGGGACAGGGAGGCAAGAGACCCAGTACTTC. Encoded protein: CASSLTGTGRQETQYF.

The V and J genes are TRBV5-1 and TRBJ2-7, with D possibly being TRBD2 (5 bases). The germline V gene encodes CDR1 SGHRS and CDR2 YFSETQ. There are 13 residues in the CDR3. V was pared by 2 bases and J by 4 bases, with 10 bases between. The CDR3 DNA reads as TGCGCCAGCAGCTTTGGGGAGACTTACGAGCAGTACTTC. Amino acids: CASSFGETYEQYF.

This chain connects TRBV21-1 to TRBJ2-5; the tabulated D call, TRBD1, remains unverified against the DNA. TRBV21-1 is marked as a pseudogene. The CDR3 runs to 13 residues. CDR3 protein: CASSKTGQETQYF. The CDR3, as DNA: TGTGCCAGCAGCAAAACAGGGCAAGAGACCCAGTACTTC.

This clone was counted a few times. The chain has TRBV7-2 and TRBJ1-2; TRBD1 matches 9 bases. The V and J ends lost 3 bases and 7 bases, in that order; junction bases with no gene match: 18. CDR3 size: 18 residues. Germline CDR1 and CDR2: SGHTA and FQGNSA. CDR3 sequence: CASSLLGTGIYKLGGYTF. CDR3 coding DNA: TGTGCCAGCAGCTTGTTAGGGACAGGGATATATAAATTGGGTGGCTACACCTTC.

This rearrangement joins TRBV4-3 to TRBJ2-7; D call uncertain. CDR1 and CDR2 (germline): LGHNA, YSLEER. V was clipped by 3 bases and J by 0 bases, with 6 bases between them. The CDR3 runs 13 residues. CDR3 sequence reads: CASSQATSYEQYF. Written as DNA, the CDR3 is TGCGCCAGCAGCCAGGCAACCTCCTACGAGCAGTACTTC.